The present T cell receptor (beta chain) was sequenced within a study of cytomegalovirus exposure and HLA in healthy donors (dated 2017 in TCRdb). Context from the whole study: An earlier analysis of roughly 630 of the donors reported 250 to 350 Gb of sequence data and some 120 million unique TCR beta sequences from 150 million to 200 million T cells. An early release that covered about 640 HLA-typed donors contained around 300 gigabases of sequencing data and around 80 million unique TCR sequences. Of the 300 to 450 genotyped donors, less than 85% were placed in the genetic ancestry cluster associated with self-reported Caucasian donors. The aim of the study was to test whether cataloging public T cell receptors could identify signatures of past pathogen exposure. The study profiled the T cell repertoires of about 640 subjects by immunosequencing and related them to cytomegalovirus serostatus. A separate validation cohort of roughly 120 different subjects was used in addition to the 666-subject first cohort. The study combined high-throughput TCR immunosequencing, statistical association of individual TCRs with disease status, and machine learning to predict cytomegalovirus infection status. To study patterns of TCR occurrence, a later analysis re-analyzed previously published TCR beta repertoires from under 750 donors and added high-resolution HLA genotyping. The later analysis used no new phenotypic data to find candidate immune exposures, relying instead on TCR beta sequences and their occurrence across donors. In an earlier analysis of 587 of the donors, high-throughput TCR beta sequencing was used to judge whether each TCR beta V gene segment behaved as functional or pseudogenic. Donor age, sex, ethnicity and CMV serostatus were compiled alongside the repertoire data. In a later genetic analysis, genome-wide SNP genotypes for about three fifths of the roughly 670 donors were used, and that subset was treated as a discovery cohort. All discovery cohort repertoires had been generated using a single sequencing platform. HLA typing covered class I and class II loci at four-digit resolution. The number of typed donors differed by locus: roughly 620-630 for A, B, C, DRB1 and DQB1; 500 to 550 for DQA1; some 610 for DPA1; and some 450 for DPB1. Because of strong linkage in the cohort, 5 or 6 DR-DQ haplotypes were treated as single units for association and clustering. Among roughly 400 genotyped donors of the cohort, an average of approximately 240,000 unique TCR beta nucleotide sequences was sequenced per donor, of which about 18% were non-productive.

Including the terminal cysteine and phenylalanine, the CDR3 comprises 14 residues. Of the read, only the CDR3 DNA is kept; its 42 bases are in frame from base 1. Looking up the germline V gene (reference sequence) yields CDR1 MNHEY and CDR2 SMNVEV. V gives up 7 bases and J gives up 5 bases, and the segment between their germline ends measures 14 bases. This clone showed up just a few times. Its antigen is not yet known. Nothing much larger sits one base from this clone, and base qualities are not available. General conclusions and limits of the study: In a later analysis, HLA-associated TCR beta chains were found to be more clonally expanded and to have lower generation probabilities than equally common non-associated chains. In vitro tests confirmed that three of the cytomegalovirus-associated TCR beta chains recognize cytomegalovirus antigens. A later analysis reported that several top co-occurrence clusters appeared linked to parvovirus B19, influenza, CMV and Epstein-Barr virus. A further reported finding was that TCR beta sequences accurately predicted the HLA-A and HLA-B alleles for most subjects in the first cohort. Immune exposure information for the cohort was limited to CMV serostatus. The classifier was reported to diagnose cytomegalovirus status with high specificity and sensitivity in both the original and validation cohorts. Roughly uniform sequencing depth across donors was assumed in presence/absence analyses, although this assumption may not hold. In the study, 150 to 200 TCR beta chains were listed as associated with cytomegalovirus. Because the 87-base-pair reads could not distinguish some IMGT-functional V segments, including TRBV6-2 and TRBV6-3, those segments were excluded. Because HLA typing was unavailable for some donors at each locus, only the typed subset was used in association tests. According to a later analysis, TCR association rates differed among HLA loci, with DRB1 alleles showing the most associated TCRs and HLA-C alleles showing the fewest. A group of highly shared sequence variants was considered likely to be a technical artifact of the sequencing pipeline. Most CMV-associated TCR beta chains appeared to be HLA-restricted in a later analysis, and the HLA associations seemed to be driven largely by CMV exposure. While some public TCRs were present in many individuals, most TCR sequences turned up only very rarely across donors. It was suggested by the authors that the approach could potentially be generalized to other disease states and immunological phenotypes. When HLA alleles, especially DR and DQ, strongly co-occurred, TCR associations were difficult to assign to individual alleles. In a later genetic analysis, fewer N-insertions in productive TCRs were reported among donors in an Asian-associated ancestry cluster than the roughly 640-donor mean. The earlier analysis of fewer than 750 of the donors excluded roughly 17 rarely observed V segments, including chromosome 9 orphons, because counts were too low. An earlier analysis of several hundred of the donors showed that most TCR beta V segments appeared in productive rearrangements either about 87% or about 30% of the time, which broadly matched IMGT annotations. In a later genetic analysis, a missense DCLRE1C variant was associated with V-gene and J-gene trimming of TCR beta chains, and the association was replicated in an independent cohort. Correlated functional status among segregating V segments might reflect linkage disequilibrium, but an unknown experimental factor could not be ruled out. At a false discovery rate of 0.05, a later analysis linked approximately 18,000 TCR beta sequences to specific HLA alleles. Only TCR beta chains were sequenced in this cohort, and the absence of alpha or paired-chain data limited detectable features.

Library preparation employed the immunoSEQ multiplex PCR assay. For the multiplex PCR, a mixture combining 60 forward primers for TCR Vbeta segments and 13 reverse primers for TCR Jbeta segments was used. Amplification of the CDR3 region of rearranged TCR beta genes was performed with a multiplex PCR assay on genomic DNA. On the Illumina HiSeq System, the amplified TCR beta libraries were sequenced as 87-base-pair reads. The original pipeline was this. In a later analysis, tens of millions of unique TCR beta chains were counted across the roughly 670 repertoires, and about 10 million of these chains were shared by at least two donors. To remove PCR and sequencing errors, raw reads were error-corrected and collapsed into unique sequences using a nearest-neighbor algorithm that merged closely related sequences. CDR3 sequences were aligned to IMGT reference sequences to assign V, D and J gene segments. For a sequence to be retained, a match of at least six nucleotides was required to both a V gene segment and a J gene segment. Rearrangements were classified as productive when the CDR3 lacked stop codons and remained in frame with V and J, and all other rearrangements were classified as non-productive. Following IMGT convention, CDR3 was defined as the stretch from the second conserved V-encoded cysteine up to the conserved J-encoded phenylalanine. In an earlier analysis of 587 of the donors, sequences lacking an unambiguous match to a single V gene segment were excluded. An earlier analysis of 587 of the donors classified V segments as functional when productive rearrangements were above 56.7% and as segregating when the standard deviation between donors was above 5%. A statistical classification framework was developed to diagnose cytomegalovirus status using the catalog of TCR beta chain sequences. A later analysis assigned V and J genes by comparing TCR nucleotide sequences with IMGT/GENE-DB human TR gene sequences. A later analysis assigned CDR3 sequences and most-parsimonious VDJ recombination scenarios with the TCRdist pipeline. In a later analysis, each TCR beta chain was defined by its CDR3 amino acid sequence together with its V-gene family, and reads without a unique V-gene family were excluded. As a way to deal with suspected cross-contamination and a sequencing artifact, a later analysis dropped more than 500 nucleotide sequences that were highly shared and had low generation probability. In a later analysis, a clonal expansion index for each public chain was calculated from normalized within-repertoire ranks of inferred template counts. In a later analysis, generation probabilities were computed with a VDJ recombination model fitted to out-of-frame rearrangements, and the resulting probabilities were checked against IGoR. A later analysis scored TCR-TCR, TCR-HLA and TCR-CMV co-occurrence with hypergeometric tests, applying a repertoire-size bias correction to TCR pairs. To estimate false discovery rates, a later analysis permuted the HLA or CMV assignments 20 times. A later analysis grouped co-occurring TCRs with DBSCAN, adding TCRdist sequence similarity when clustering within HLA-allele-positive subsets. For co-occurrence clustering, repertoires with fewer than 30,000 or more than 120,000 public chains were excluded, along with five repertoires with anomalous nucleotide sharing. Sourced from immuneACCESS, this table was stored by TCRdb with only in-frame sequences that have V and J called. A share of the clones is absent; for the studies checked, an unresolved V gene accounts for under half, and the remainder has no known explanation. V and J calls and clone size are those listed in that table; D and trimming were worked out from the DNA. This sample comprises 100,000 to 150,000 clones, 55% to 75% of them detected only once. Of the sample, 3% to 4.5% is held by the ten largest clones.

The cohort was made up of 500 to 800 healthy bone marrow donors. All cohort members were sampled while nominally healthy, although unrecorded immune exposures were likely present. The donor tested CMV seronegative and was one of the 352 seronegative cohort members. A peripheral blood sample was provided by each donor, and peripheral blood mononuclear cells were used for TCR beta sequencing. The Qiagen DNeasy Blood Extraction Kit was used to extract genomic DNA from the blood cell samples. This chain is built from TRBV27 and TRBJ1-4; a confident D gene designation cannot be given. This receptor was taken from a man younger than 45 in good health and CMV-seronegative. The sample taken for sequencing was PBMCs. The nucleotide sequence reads TGTGCCAGCACCTCCCCTGGCAGAAATGAAAAACTGTTTTTT. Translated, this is CASTSPGRNEKLFF.